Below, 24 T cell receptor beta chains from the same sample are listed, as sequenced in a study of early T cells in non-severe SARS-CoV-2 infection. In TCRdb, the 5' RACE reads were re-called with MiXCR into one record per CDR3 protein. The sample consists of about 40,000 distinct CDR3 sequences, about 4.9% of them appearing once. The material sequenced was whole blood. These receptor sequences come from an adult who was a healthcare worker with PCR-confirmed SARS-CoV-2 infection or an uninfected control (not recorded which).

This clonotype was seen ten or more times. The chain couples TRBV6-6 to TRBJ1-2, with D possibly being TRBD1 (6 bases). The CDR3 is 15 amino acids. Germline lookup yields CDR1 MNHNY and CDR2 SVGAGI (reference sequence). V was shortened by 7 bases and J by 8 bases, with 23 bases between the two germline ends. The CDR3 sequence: CASTTTDKGGQGYTF. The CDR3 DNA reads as TGTGCCAGCACTACTACGGACAAGGGGGGACAAGGCTACACCTTC.

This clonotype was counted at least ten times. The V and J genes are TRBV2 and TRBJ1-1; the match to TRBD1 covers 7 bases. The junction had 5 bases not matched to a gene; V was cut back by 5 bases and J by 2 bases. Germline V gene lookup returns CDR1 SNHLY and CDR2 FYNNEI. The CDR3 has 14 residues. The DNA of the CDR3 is TGTGCCAGCAGTCCCGGGACAGTCAACACTGAAGCTTTCTTT. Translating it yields CASSPGTVNTEAFF.

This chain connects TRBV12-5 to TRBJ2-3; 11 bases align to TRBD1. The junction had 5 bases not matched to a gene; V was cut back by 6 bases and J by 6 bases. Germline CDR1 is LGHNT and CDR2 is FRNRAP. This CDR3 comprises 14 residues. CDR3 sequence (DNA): TGTGCTAGTGGACCCGGACAGGGGGCGGATACGCAGTATTTT. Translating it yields CASGPGQGADTQYF. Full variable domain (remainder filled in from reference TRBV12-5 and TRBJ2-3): DARVTQTPRHKVTEMGQEVTMRCQPILGHNTVFWYRQTMMQGLELLAYFRNRAPLDDSGMPKDRFSAEMPDATLATLKIQPSEPRDSAVYFCASGPGQGADTQYFGPGTRLTVL.

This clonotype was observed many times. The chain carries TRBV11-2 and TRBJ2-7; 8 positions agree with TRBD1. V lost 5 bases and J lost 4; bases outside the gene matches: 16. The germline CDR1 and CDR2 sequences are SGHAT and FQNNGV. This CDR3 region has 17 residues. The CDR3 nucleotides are TGTGCCAGCAGCCCCGTGGCCTCGGGACAGGACTTATACGAGCAGTACTTC. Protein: CASSPVASGQDLYEQYF. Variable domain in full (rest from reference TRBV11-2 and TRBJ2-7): EAGVAQSPRYKIIEKRQSVAFWCNPISGHATLYWYQQILGQGPKLLIQFQNNGVVDDSQLPKDRFSAERLKGVDSTLKIQPAKLEDSAVYLCASSPVASGQDLYEQYFGPGTRLTVT.

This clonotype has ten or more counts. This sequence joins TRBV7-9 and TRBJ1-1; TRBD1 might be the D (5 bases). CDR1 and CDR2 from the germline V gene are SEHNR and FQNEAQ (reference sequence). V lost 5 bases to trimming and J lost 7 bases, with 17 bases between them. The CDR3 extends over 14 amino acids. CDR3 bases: TGTGCCAGCAGCAAACAGGAGACGCGACTTGAAGCTTTCTTT. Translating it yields CASSKQETRLEAFF.

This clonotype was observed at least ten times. The CDR3 coding sequence is TGCAGTGCCCCGGGACTAGCGGGAAGGGCGAATGAGCAGTTCTTC. It encodes CSAPGLAGRANEQFF. The rearrangement uses TRBV20-1 and TRBJ2-1; 13 bases fit TRBD2. The junction had 9 bases not matched to a gene; V was cut back by 6 bases and J by 7 bases. CDR1 and CDR2 from the germline V gene are DFQATT and SNEGSKA (reference sequence). This CDR3 region has 15 residues.

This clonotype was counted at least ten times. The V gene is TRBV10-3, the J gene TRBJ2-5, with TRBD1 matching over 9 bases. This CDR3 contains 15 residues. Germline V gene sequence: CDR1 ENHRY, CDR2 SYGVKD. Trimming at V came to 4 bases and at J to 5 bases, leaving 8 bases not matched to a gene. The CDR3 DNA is TGTGCCATCAGTGGCTGGGACAGGGTCCATGAGACCCAGTACTTC. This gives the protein CAISGWDRVHETQYF.

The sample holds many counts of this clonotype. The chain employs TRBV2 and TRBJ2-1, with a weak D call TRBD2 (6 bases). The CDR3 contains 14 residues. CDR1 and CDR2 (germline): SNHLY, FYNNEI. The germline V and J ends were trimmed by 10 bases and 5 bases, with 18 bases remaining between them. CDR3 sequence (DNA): TGTGCCACCACGAGGGCTAGCGCAAACAATGAGCAGTTCTTC. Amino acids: CATTRASANNEQFF.

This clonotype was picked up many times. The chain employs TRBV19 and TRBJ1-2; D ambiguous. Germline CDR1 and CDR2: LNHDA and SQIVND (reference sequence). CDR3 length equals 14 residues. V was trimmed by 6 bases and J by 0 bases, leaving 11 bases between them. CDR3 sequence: CASRGSLPNYGYTF. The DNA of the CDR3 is TGTGCCAGTAGGGGAAGCCTTCCTAACTATGGCTACACCTTC.

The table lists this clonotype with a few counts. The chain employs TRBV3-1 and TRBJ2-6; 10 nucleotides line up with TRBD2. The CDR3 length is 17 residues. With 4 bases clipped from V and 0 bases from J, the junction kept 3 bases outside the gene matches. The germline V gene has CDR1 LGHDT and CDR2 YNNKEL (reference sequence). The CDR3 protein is CASSLAGGGSGANVLTF. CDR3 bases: TGTGCCAGCAGCCTAGCGGGAGGAGGCTCTGGGGCCAACGTCCTGACTTTC.

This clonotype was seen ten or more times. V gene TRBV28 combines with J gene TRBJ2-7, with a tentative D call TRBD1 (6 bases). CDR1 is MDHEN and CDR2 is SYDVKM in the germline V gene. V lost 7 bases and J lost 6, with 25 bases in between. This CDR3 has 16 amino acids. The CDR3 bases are TGTGCCAGCATGCCCGCTCGAGTGCCCGGGACAACCGAGCAGTACTTC. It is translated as CASMPARVPGTTEQYF.

This CDR3 is CSASPLASGNYEQYF. In DNA form, the CDR3 reads TGCAGTGCTAGCCCCCTAGCGAGCGGTAACTACGAGCAGTACTTC. V is TRBV20-1 and J is TRBJ2-7; tentative D call: TRBD2 (6 bases). Deletions cut 3 bases from V and 3 bases from J, with 18 bases between. CDR3 length equals 15 residues. Germline V gives CDR1 DFQATT, CDR2 SNEGSKA (reference sequence).

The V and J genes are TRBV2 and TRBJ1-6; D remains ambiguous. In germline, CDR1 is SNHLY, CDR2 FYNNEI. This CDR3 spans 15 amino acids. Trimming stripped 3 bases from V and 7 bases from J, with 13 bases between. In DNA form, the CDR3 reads TGTGCCAGCAGTGAGAACGGACGGTCAAATTCACCCCTCCACTTT. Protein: CASSENGRSNSPLHF.

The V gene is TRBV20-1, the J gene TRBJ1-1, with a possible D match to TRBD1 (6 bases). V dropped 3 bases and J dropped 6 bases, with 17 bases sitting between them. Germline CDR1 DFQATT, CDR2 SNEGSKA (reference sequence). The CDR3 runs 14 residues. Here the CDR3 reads CSASSGAGWAEAFF. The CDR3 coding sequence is TGCAGTGCTAGTTCGGGGGCCGGGTGGGCTGAAGCTTTCTTT.

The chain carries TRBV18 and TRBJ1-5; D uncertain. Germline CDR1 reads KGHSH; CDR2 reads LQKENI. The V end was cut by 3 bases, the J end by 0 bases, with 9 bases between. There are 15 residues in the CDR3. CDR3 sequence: CASSPSDYSNQPQHF. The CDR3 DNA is TGTGCCAGCTCACCTTCGGATTATAGCAATCAGCCCCAGCATTTT.

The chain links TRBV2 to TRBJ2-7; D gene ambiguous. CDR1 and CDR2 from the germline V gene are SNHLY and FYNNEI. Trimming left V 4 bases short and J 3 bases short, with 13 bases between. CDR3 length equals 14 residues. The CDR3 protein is CASSAAFTLYEQYF. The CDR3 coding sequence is TGTGCCAGCAGTGCCGCTTTCACTCTCTACGAGCAGTACTTC.

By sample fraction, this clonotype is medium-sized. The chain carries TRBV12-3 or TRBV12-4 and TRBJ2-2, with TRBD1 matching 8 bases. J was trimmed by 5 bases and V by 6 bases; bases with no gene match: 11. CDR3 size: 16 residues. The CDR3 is CASRLQGAGRTGELFF. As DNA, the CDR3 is TGTGCCAGCAGACTTCAGGGGGCTGGGCGGACCGGGGAGCTGTTTTTT.

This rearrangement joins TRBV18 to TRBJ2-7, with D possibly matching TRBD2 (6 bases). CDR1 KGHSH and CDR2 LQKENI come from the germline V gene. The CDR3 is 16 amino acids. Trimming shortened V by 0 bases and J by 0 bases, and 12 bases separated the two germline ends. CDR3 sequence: CASSPPVGGPSYEQYF. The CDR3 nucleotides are TGTGCCAGCTCACCACCAGTCGGGGGTCCCTCCTACGAGCAGTACTTC.

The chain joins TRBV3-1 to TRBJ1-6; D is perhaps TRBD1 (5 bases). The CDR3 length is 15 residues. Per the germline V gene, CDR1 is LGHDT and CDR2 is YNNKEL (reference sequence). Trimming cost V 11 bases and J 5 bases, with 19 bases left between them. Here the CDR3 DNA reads TGTGCCTCCAGGGAGGGGACGGTAGATAATTCACCCCTCCACTTT. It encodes CASREGTVDNSPLHF.

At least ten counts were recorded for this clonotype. CDR3 loop: CASSLRQGAEEQYF. CDR3 in DNA: TGTGCCAGCAGCCTGAGACAGGGGGCGGAGGAGCAGTACTTC. The chain has TRBV3-1 and TRBJ2-7; 10 bases align to TRBD1. Germline lookup yields CDR1 LGHDT and CDR2 YNNKEL (reference sequence). V was pared by 4 bases and J by 7 bases, with 7 bases of the junction left unmatched. The length of the CDR3 is 14 residues.

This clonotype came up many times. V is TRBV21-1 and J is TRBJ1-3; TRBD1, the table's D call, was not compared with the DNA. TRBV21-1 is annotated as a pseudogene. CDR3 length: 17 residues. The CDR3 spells CASSTGRAGPKGNTIYF. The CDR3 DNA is TGTGCCAGCAGCACGGGACGGGCCGGACCTAAGGGAAACACCATATATTTT.

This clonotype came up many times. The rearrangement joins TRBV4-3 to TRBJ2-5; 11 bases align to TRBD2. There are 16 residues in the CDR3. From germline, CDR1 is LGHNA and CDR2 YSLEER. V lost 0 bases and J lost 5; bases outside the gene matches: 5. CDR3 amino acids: CASSQDPSGGSETQYF. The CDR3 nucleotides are TGCGCCAGCAGCCAAGATCCTAGCGGGGGGTCGGAGACCCAGTACTTC.

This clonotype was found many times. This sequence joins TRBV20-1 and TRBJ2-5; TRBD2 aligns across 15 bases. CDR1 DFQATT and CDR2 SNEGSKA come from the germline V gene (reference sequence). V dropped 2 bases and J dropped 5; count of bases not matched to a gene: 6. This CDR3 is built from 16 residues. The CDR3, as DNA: TGCAGTGCTAGATGGACTAGCGGGAGGGCCGGGGAGACCCAGTACTTC. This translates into CSARWTSGRAGETQYF.

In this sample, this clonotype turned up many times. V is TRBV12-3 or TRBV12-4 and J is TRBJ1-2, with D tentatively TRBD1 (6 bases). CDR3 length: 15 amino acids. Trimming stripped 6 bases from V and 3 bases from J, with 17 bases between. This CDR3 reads CASSSPLGADYGYTF. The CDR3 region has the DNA TGTGCCAGCAGCTCCCCCTTGGGGGCGGACTATGGCTACACCTTC.